This TCR beta chain was captured by sequencing in a study of cytomegalovirus exposure and HLA in healthy donors. PCR amplification relied on 60 Vbeta primers (plus 13 Jbeta primers). Clones were sequenced by immunoSEQ multiplex PCR, and TCRdb holds only the in-frame ones, with some missing. The table lists about 160,000 clones, about 80% of them singletons. The CDR3 runs 18 residues. CDR1 and CDR2 from the germline V gene are SNHLY and FYNNEI. V lost 4 bases, J lost 1 base, and 13 bases stayed unmatched. This chain uses TRBV2 with TRBJ1-5; 7 positions agree with TRBD1. The receptor was isolated from a woman in her forties or fifties in good health and CMV-seropositive. The sample was PBMCs. CDR3 residues: CASSGRGQGLPSNQPQHF. The CDR3, as DNA: TGTGCCAGCAGTGGTAGGGGGCAGGGGCTACCCAGCAATCAGCCCCAGCATTTT.